This T cell receptor beta chain is drawn from a study of blood T cell repertoires in COVID-19. The wider study: The study drew acute and convalescent COVID-19 samples from the United States, Italy and Spain. T cells, B-cell-depleted T cells, or PBMCs provided the cDNA or gDNA that served as material.

Assay used: immunoSEQ multiplex PCR; TCRdb lists only in-frame clones, some missing. The profile shows hundreds of thousands of clones, about 88% of them singletons. This CDR3 has 17 residues. The germline V gene has CDR1 SGDLS and CDR2 YYNGEE. V shed 0 bases, J shed 0 bases, and the junction held 3 bases outside the gene matches. The material sequenced was peripheral blood. The receptor was isolated from a man between 60 and 70 years old with acute or convalescent COVID-19. The chain couples TRBV9 to TRBJ2-2, with 9 bases fitting TRBD1. The CDR3 nucleotides are TGTGCCAGCAGCGTAGTGGGACAGGGCCCGAACACCGGGGAGCTGTTTTTT. Its protein product is CASSVVGQGPNTGELFF.